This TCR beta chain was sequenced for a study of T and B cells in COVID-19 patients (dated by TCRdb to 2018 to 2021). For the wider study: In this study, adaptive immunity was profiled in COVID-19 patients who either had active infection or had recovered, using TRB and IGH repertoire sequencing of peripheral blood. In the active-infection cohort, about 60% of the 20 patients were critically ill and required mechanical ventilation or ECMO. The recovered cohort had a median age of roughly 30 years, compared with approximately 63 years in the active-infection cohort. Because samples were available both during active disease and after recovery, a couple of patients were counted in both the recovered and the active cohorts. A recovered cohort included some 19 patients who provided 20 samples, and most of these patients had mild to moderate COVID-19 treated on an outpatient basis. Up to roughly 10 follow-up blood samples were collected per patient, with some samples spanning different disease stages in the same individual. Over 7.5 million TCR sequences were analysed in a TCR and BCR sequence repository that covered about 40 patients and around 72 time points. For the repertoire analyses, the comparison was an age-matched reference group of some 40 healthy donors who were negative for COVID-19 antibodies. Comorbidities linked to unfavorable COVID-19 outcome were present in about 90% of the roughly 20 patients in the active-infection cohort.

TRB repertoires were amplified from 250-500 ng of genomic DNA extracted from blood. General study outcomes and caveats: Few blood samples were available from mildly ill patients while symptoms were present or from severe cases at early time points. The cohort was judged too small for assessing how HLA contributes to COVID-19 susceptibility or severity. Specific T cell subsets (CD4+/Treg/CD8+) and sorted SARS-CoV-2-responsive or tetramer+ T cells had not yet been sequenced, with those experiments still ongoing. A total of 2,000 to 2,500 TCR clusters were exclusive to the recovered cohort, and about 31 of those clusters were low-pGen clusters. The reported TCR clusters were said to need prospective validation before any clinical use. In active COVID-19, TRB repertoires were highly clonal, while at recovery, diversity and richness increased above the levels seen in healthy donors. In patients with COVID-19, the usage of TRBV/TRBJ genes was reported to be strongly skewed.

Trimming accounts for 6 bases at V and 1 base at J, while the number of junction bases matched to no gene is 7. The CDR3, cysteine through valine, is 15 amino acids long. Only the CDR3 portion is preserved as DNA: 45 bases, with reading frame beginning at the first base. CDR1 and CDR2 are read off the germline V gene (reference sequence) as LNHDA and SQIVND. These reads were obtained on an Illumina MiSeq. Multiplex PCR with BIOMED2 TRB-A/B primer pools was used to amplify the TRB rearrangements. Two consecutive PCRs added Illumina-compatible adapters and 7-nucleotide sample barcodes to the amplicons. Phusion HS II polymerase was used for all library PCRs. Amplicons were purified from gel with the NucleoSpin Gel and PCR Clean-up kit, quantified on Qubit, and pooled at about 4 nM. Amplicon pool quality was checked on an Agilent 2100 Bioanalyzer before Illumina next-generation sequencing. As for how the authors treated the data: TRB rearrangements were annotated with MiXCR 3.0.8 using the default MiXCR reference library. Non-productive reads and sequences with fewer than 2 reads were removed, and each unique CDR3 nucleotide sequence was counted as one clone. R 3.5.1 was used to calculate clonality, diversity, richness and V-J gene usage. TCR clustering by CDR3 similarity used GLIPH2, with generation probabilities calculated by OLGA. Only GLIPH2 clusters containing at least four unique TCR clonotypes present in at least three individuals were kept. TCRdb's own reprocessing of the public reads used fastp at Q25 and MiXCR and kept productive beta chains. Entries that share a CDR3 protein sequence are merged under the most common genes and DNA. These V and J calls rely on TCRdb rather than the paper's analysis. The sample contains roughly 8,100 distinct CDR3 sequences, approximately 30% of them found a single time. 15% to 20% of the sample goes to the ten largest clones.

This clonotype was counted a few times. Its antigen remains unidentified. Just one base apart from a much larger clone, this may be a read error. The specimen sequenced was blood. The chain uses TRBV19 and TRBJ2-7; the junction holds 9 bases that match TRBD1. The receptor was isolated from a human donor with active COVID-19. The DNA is TGTGCCAGTAGCGATCCGGGACAGGGTTCCTACGAGCAGTACGTC. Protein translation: CASSDPGQGSYEQYV.